A single sample gave rise to the 30 T cell receptor beta chains below, sequenced in a study of cytomegalovirus exposure and HLA in healthy donors. Use of 60 Vbeta and 13 Jbeta primers characterized the PCR. Clones were sequenced by immunoSEQ multiplex PCR, and TCRdb holds only the in-frame ones, with some missing. Found here are just over 150,000 clones; the top ten clones hold 2.1%. The sample comprised PBMCs. The origin of the receptors is a man aged 25 to 45 in good health and CMV-seronegative.

The J gene is TRBJ1-3, the V gene TRBV28; D gene unclear. CDR3 size: 16 residues. Germline CDR1 is MDHEN and CDR2 is SYDVKM. V was pared by 6 bases and J by 1 base, with 16 bases between. CDR3 region: CASSSDIPPSGNTIYF. CDR3 sequence (DNA): TGTGCCAGCAGCTCCGACATACCGCCGTCTGGAAACACCATATATTTT. The whole variable domain, filled in from reference TRBV28 and TRBJ1-3, reads DVKVTQSSRYLVKRTGEKVFLECVQDMDHENMFWYRQDPGLGLRLIYFSYDVKMKEKGDIPEGYSVSREKKERFSLILESASTNQTSMYLCASSSDIPPSGNTIYFGEGSWLTVV.

The V and J genes are TRBV7-7 and TRBJ2-3; 11 bases line up with TRBD2. Germline-derived CDR1 and CDR2 are SSHAT and FNYEAQ (reference sequence). CDR3 length: 13 amino acids. V lost 6 bases and J lost 9; bases outside the gene matches: 5. CDR3 DNA: TGTGCCAGCAGTACTAGCGGGAGTATCACGCAGTATTTT. As protein: CASSTSGSITQYF.

The V and J genes are TRBV5-1 and TRBJ1-5, with D possibly TRBD1 on 6 matching bases. The CDR3 length is 14 residues. Germline CDR1 is SGHRS and CDR2 is YFSETQ. V lost 0 bases, J lost 6 bases, and 10 bases lay in between. CDR3 residues: CASSLGGQGQPQHF. In DNA, the CDR3 is TGCGCCAGCAGCTTGGGGGGGCAAGGTCAGCCCCAGCATTTT.

This rearrangement joins TRBV18 to TRBJ2-7; possibly TRBD1 for D (6 bases). There are 14 residues in the CDR3. The V end was cut by 3 bases, the J end by 7 bases, with 16 bases between. Germline V gene sequence: CDR1 KGHSH, CDR2 LQKENI. CDR3 DNA sequence: TGTGCCAGCTCACCCGCAGGGGCTCGAGGAGAGCAGTACTTC. Translation gives CASSPAGARGEQYF.

This chain joins TRBV19 and TRBJ1-1; 8 positions agree with TRBD1. V shed 6 bases, J shed 4 bases, and the junction held 10 bases outside the gene matches. CDR3 length equals 15 residues. The germline gives CDR1 LNHDA, CDR2 SQIVND (reference sequence). The DNA for the CDR3 is TGTGCCAGTAGCAGACAGGGGTCGGTAGGCACTGAAGCTTTCTTT. It translates to CASSRQGSVGTEAFF.

The rearrangement uses TRBV5-1 and TRBJ2-3, with D unclear. Germline lookup yields CDR1 SGHRS and CDR2 YFSETQ. This CDR3 has 15 amino acids. Trimming took 4 bases from V and 0 from J, leaving 12 bases between them. CDR3 protein: CASSSGATSTDTQYF. In DNA form, the CDR3 reads TGCGCCAGCAGCAGTGGAGCTACTAGCACAGATACGCAGTATTTT.

This sequence joins TRBV7-9 and TRBJ1-5, with TRBD1 matching 9 bases. The CDR3 runs to 19 residues. V trimming: 1 base; J trimming: 2 bases; junction bases outside the gene matches: 12. Germline V gene sequence: CDR1 SEHNR, CDR2 FQNEAQ (reference sequence). The CDR3 reads CASSLGRLQGARGNQPQHF. CDR3 nucleotides: TGTGCCAGCAGCTTAGGCCGGTTACAGGGGGCGCGGGGCAATCAGCCCCAGCATTTT.

The V call is TRBV5-1, the J call TRBJ2-2; possibly TRBD2 for D (5 bases). This CDR3 has 16 residues. Trimming cost V 0 bases and J 2 bases, with 11 bases left between them. CDR1 and CDR2 from the germline V gene are SGHRS and YFSETQ. The CDR3 nucleotides are TGCGCCAGCAGCTTGGGGCTAGCACTAAACACCGGGGAGCTGTTTTTT. This translates into CASSLGLALNTGELFF.

The V call is TRBV5-4, the J call TRBJ2-7; the D gene is possibly TRBD1 (6 bases). From germline, CDR1 is SGHNT and CDR2 YYREEE (reference sequence). V shed 10 bases and J shed 7 bases, with 18 bases lying between them. This CDR3 has 12 residues. CDR3 DNA sequence: TGTGCCTGTAGGGGGAGAGGAGAGGAGCAGTACTTC. Its protein product is CACRGRGEEQYF.

On this clone itself: This sample includes further DNA sequences coding for the same CDR3. The gene calls are TRBV18 and TRBJ2-7, with 9 bases lining up with TRBD1. Germline values: CDR1 KGHSH, CDR2 LQKENI. Trimming removed 6 bases from V and 2 bases from J; junction bases left unmatched: 5. This CDR3 has 14 amino acids. The CDR3 DNA reads as TGTGCCAGCTCCCCGGGACAGGGCACCTACGAGCAGTACTTC. It yields the protein CASSPGQGTYEQYF.

The V and J genes are TRBV12-5 and TRBJ1-3; possible D gene TRBD1, 6 bases. CDR1 and CDR2 (germline): LGHNT, FRNRAP. The CDR3 length is 17 residues. V lost 1 base and J lost 0, with 13 bases in between. The CDR3: CASGLAQGYGSGNTIYF. The CDR3 DNA reads as TGTGCTAGTGGTTTGGCCCAGGGGTACGGCTCTGGAAACACCATATATTTT.

This chain joins TRBV5-1 and TRBJ2-1, with 7 positions matching TRBD1. Trimming took 2 bases from V and 4 from J; bases not matched to a gene: 6. The CDR3 runs 15 residues. Germline assignment: CDR1 SGHRS and CDR2 YFSETQ. CDR3 sequence (DNA): TGCGCCAGCAGCTTTCCCGGGACAGAGTACAATGAGCAGTTCTTC. It is translated as CASSFPGTEYNEQFF.

J is TRBJ1-1 and V is TRBV5-1; D perhaps matches TRBD1 (5 bases). The CDR3 sequence is 15 residues long. Trimming left V 3 bases short and J 0 bases short, with 12 bases between. Germline loops: CDR1 SGHRS, CDR2 YFSETQ. CDR3 sequence (DNA): TGCGCCAGCAGCTCGGCGACAGACTTGAACACTGAAGCTTTCTTT. It encodes CASSSATDLNTEAFF.

The V call is TRBV5-5, the J call TRBJ1-3; D might be TRBD1 (5 bases). Germline V CDR1 and CDR2: SGHKS, YYEKEE (reference sequence). CDR3 length equals 15 residues. With 0 bases removed from V and 2 bases from J, the gap between germline ends came to 9 bases. The CDR3 loop is CASSLGGRAGNTIYF. For the CDR3, the DNA is TGTGCCAGCAGCTTGGGGGGCCGGGCTGGAAACACCATATATTTT.

J is TRBJ2-1 and V is TRBV29-1, with TRBD2 identical over 8 bases. Germline V gene lookup returns CDR1 SQVTM and CDR2 ANQGSEA. The CDR3 length is 11 residues. The V segment lost 0 bases and the J segment 15 bases; nucleotides outside the gene matches: 4. The CDR3 coding sequence is TGCAGCGTTGAAGATGAGCGGGAGTCGTTCTTC. This encodes CSVEDERESFF.

The chain couples TRBV5-4 to TRBJ2-5, with D maybe TRBD1 (6 bases). V lost 6 bases and J lost 4, with 16 bases in between. The CDR3 extends over 14 amino acids. Germline-derived CDR1 and CDR2 are SGHNT and YYREEE (reference sequence). CDR3 protein: CASTGRGRGETQYF. The CDR3 nucleotides read TGTGCCAGCACCGGACGGGGCAGGGGAGAGACCCAGTACTTC.

V usage is TRBV5-1 and J usage is TRBJ2-7; D ambiguous. Germline V lookup: CDR1 SGHRS, CDR2 YFSETQ. V was clipped by 0 bases and J by 2 bases, with 9 bases between them. The CDR3 sequence is 14 residues long. This chain's CDR3 is CASSLGSRAYEQYF. CDR3 DNA: TGCGCCAGCAGCTTGGGTTCGAGAGCCTACGAGCAGTACTTC.

The V gene is TRBV10-3, the J gene TRBJ2-1, with D possibly matching TRBD2 (5 bases). The V end lost 4 bases, the J end lost 11 bases, and 15 bases lay between the germline ends. The germline V gene encodes CDR1 ENHRY and CDR2 SYGVKD. This CDR3 region has 13 residues. CDR3 amino acids: CAISGTSLNKQFF. The DNA for the CDR3 is TGTGCCATCAGTGGGACTTCCTTAAATAAGCAGTTCTTC.

V gene TRBV18 combines with J gene TRBJ1-5; 9 bases agree with TRBD1. In germline, CDR1 is KGHSH, CDR2 LQKENI. With 4 bases clipped from V and 3 bases from J, the junction kept 7 bases outside the gene matches. This CDR3 has 16 residues. Here the CDR3 DNA reads TGTGCCAGCTCACGTTCCGGGACAGGGAACAATCAGCCCCAGCATTTT. It yields the protein CASSRSGTGNNQPQHF. The full variable domain, rest sourced from reference TRBV18 and TRBJ1-5, is NAGVMQNPRHLVRRRGQEARLRCSPMKGHSHVYWYRQLPEEGLKFMVYLQKENIIDESGMPKERFSAEFPKEGPSILRIQQVVRGDSAAYFCASSRSGTGNNQPQHFGDGTRLSIL.

Of note for this clone: This CDR3 is also generated by other DNA sequences in the sample. This chain joins TRBV5-1 and TRBJ1-2; TRBD1 is a possible D gene (6 bases). Germline assignment: CDR1 SGHRS and CDR2 YFSETQ. V lost 2 bases and J 2 bases, leaving 7 bases between the germline ends. This CDR3 region has 13 residues. CDR3 region: CASSLGGNYGYTF. In nucleotides, the CDR3 is TGCGCCAGCAGCTTAGGGGGAAACTATGGCTACACCTTC.

This chain joins TRBV2 and TRBJ2-2, with TRBD1 identical over 10 bases. Trimming cost V 4 bases and J 6 bases; bases outside gene matches: 8. This CDR3 is 16 amino acids long. Germline lookup yields CDR1 SNHLY and CDR2 FYNNEI. This chain's CDR3 is CASSVQGQGIAGELFF. Here the CDR3 DNA reads TGTGCCAGCAGTGTGCAGGGACAGGGGATCGCCGGGGAGCTGTTTTTT.

V usage is TRBV11-2 and J usage is TRBJ1-1, with 9 bases lining up with TRBD1. This CDR3 comprises 14 residues. J was trimmed by 5 bases and V by 5 bases; bases with no gene match: 6. Germline V lookup: CDR1 SGHAT, CDR2 FQNNGV. CDR3 sequence: CASSQGTGSTEAFF. The CDR3 DNA sequence: TGTGCCAGCAGCCAGGGGACAGGGTCGACTGAAGCTTTCTTT.

The gene calls are TRBV7-2 and TRBJ2-7; weak D call: TRBD2 (6 bases). Deletions cut 1 base from V and 10 bases from J, with 11 bases between. Germline V lookup: CDR1 SGHTA, CDR2 FQGNSA. CDR3 length: 12 amino acids. The CDR3, as DNA: TGTGCCAGCAGCTTAGGGGACTCCCTACAGTACTTC. Residues: CASSLGDSLQYF.

The CDR3 DNA sequence: TGCGCCAGCAGTGAGTTTAGCAACACCTGGGACACTGAAGCTTTCTTT. This encodes CASSEFSNTWDTEAFF. The J gene is TRBJ1-1, the V gene TRBV10-1; D remains ambiguous. This CDR3 region has 16 residues. CDR1 is WNHNN, CDR2 SYGVQD, per germline (reference sequence). Between the trimmed V and J ends, which lost 1 base and 3 bases, there was a span of 15 bases.

The rearrangement uses TRBV5-1 and TRBJ2-1; 13 bases line up with TRBD2. Germline V lookup: CDR1 SGHRS, CDR2 YFSETQ. The CDR3 loop spans 15 amino acids. The trim removed 4 bases at V and 5 bases at J, leaving 3 bases unmatched. Here the CDR3 DNA reads TGCGCCAGCAGCAAGGGACTAGCGGGAAACAATGAGCAGTTCTTC. It specifies CASSKGLAGNNEQFF.

This sequence joins TRBV6-5 and TRBJ2-2; TRBD1 agrees at 9 bases. Unmatched junction bases numbered 3, after V lost 6 bases and J lost 1 base. The CDR3 runs 15 residues. Germline V gives CDR1 MNHEY, CDR2 SVGAGI. CDR3 loop: CASRRQGVNTGELFF. In nucleotides, the CDR3 is TGTGCCAGCAGAAGACAGGGGGTGAACACCGGGGAGCTGTTTTTT.

This chain joins TRBV18 and TRBJ1-5; D is perhaps TRBD1 (5 bases). V was shortened by 5 bases and J by 4 bases, with 9 bases between the two germline ends. CDR1 and CDR2 (germline): KGHSH, LQKENI. This CDR3 region has 13 residues. In nucleotides, the CDR3 is TGTGCCAGCTCAGGGGGGGAGAATCAGCCCCAGCATTTT. Translating gives CASSGGENQPQHF.

The V call is TRBV4-3, the J call TRBJ2-1; 8 bases match TRBD2. This CDR3 has 17 amino acids. Germline V gives CDR1 LGHNA, CDR2 YSLEER. V gave up 0 bases and J gave up 2 bases; unmatched junction bases: 6. The CDR3, as DNA: TGCGCCAGCAGCCAAGACCCAGCGGGAGCGACCTACAATGAGCAGTTCTTC. Translation gives CASSQDPAGATYNEQFF.

The chain recombines TRBV11-2 with TRBJ2-7; unclear D gene. V dropped 0 bases and J dropped 2 bases, with 8 bases sitting between them. CDR1 and CDR2 (germline): SGHAT, FQNNGV. CDR3 length: 14 residues. The DNA of the CDR3 is TGTGCCAGCAGCTTAGATCCAGGTCCCTACGAGCAGTACTTC. This codes for CASSLDPGPYEQYF. The full variable domain, rest sourced from reference TRBV11-2 and TRBJ2-7, is EAGVAQSPRYKIIEKRQSVAFWCNPISGHATLYWYQQILGQGPKLLIQFQNNGVVDDSQLPKDRFSAERLKGVDSTLKIQPAKLEDSAVYLCASSLDPGPYEQYFGPGTRLTVT.

The gene calls are TRBV7-9 and TRBJ1-5; TRBD1 aligns across 9 bases. The CDR3 loop spans 16 amino acids. Trimming at V came to 0 bases and at J to 5 bases, leaving 5 bases not matched to a gene. The germline gives CDR1 SEHNR, CDR2 FQNEAQ (reference sequence). CDR3 residues: CASSLAYRGPDQPQHF. The CDR3 DNA follows: TGTGCCAGCAGCTTAGCCTACAGGGGGCCCGATCAGCCCCAGCATTTT.